These 22 T cell receptor beta chains originate from one sample sequenced in a study of type 1 and type 2 diabetes patients. The PCR template was genomic DNA. A primer set of 30 forward and 13 reverse primers amplified the CDR3. TCRdb passed the multiplex PCR reads through MiXCR, listing each CDR3 protein once. The data show about 290,000 distinct CDR3 sequences, with approximately 45% seen just once and approximately 15% held by the top ten. Sequenced sample: peripheral blood mononuclear cells (PBMCs). These receptors were obtained from a man aged 18-30 years with type 2 diabetes.

V gene TRBV29-1 combines with J gene TRBJ1-2, with D possibly TRBD1 on 5 matching bases. The germline V gene has CDR1 SQVTM and CDR2 ANQGSEA. CDR3 length: 14 amino acids. Deletions cut 2 bases from V and 4 bases from J, with 14 bases between. CDR3 amino acids: CSVETQGSGYGYTF. CDR3 sequence (DNA): TGCAGCGTTGAAACTCAGGGATCGGGCTATGGCTACACCTTC. Drawing the rest from reference TRBV29-1 and TRBJ1-2, the complete variable domain is SAVISQKPSRDICQRGTSLTIQCQVDSQVTMMFWYRQQPGQSLTLIATANQGSEATYESGFVIDKFPISRPNLTFSTLTVSNMSPEDSSIYLCSVETQGSGYGYTFGSGTRLTVV.

This clonotype has only a few counts. The V call is TRBV6-5, the J call TRBJ2-7; 10 bases fit TRBD2. The germline V gene has CDR1 MNHEY and CDR2 SVGAGI. V gave up 2 bases and J gave up 6 bases; unmatched junction bases: 10. The CDR3 runs to 16 residues. CDR3 DNA sequence: TGTGCCAGCAGTTACCGATTTGATAGCGGGAGGAGCGAGCAGTACTTC. This sequence encodes CASSYRFDSGRSEQYF.

This clonotype was detected a few times. V gene TRBV14 combines with J gene TRBJ2-1; D remains unclear. CDR3 length: 13 amino acids. V lost 8 bases and J 4 bases, leaving 12 bases between the germline ends. Germline loops: CDR1 SGHDN, CDR2 FVKESK. CDR3 sequence reads: CASCETSYNEQFF. CDR3 in DNA: TGTGCCAGCTGTGAGACGAGTTACAATGAGCAGTTCTTC.

This clonotype was counted only a few times. This chain connects TRBV20-1 to TRBJ2-3; 7 nucleotides line up with TRBD2. Germline CDR1 DFQATT, CDR2 SNEGSKA (reference sequence). Trimming took 5 bases from V and 3 from J; bases not matched to a gene: 8. This CDR3 has 14 amino acids. The CDR3 sequence: CSAVGGSGTDTQYF. For the CDR3, the DNA is TGCAGTGCTGTGGGGGGGAGCGGAACAGATACGCAGTATTTT.

The V gene is TRBV19, the J gene TRBJ1-6; unclear D gene. The V and J ends lost 5 bases and 9 bases respectively, with 8 bases between them. Germline-derived CDR1 and CDR2 are LNHDA and SQIVND (reference sequence). The CDR3 runs 12 residues. This CDR3 is CASSEMGSPLHF. CDR3 bases: TGTGCCAGTAGTGAAATGGGTTCACCCCTCCACTTT.

The chain combines TRBV5-6 with TRBJ2-2; tentatively, D is TRBD1 (7 bases). CDR1 and CDR2 (germline): SGHDT, YYEEEE. CDR3 length: 17 amino acids. V was cut by 4 bases and J by 7 bases, with 23 bases left in between. The CDR3 nucleotides read TGTGCCAGCAGCCCCGAGAATTACAGGGGAGCGGGCGGGGAGCTGTTTTTT. Translation: CASSPENYRGAGGELFF.

The chain recombines TRBV28 with TRBJ1-5; D unclear. The CDR3 runs to 17 residues. V was trimmed by 5 bases and J by 2 bases, leaving 19 bases between them. In germline, CDR1 is MDHEN, CDR2 SYDVKM. The CDR3 region is CASSPTEGLVGNQPQHF. The CDR3 DNA follows: TGTGCCAGCAGTCCCACCGAAGGTTTGGTGGGCAATCAGCCCCAGCATTTT.

This chain links TRBV19 with TRBJ1-4; perhaps TRBD1 as D (5 bases). The V end was cut by 3 bases, the J end by 1 base, with 6 bases between. Germline lookup yields CDR1 LNHDA and CDR2 SQIVND (reference sequence). The CDR3 has 14 residues. CDR3 in amino acids: CASSMGVTNEKLFF. DNA for the CDR3: TGTGCCAGTAGTATGGGGGTAACTAATGAAAAACTGTTTTTT.

This chain uses TRBV29-1 with TRBJ2-5; possible D gene TRBD2, 5 bases. CDR1 is SQVTM and CDR2 is ANQGSEA in the germline V gene. The V end lost 7 bases, the J end lost 1 base, and 16 bases lay between the germline ends. The CDR3 consists of 14 residues. CDR3 protein: CSADPKTTQETQYF. The CDR3 bases are TGCAGCGCAGACCCAAAGACTACCCAAGAGACCCAGTACTTC.

This rearrangement joins TRBV7-3 to TRBJ2-2; D may be TRBD1 (5 bases). V lost 5 bases and J 6 bases, leaving 13 bases between the germline ends. The CDR3 sequence is 14 residues long. CDR1 is SGHTA, CDR2 FQGTGA, per germline. CDR3 DNA: TGTGCCAGCAGCAACGTCCAGGGTGCCGGGGAGCTGTTTTTT. This sequence encodes CASSNVQGAGELFF.

Only a few counts were recorded for this clonotype. This chain connects TRBV20-1 to TRBJ2-5; 9 bases are shared with TRBD2. The CDR3 has 14 amino acids. The germline V gene has CDR1 DFQATT and CDR2 SNEGSKA (reference sequence). Trimming cost V 3 bases and J 1 base; bases outside gene matches: 3. CDR3 coding DNA: TGCAGTGCTAGGACTAGCGGCTTCCAAGAGACCCAGTACTTC. As protein: CSARTSGFQETQYF.

The V gene is TRBV4-1, the J gene TRBJ2-7; no clear D gene. The germline V gene encodes CDR1 MGHRA and CDR2 YSYEKL. Trimming shortened V by 0 bases and J by 3 bases, and 12 bases separated the two germline ends. The CDR3 has 15 amino acids. CDR3 sequence (DNA): TGCGCCAGCAGCCAAGAAGGGCTAAGCAGCTACGAGCAGTACTTC. Translated, it gives CASSQEGLSSYEQYF.

The rearrangement uses TRBV4-3 and TRBJ2-7; D is unresolved. Germline CDR1 LGHNA, CDR2 YSLEER. V lost 0 bases and J lost 3, with 6 bases in between. This CDR3 has 13 residues. CDR3 nucleotides: TGCGCCAGCAGCCAAGATTCAGGCTACGAGCAGTACTTC. The encoded protein is CASSQDSGYEQYF.

Written as DNA, the CDR3 is TGCAGTGTCGAGCACAGGGGGAATTACGAGCAGTACTTC. It is translated as CSVEHRGNYEQYF. This sequence joins TRBV20-1 and TRBJ2-7; 8 bases agree with TRBD1. Germline CDR1 reads DFQATT; CDR2 reads SNEGSKA (reference sequence). V lost 7 bases, J lost 4 bases, and 9 bases stayed unmatched. This CDR3 contains 13 residues.

The rearrangement links TRBV27 to TRBJ1-6; 9 bases agree with TRBD1. The CDR3 loop spans 15 amino acids. In germline, CDR1 is MNHEY, CDR2 SMNVEV (reference sequence). The junction had 5 bases not matched to a gene; V was cut back by 3 bases and J by 8 bases. CDR3 DNA: TGTGCCAGCAGTTTTGGGGGACAGGGAGATTCACCCCTCCACTTT. Its translation is CASSFGGQGDSPLHF.

In its sample, this clonotype was seen a few times. V gene TRBV2 combines with J gene TRBJ2-7; TRBD1 matches 9 bases. This CDR3 has 15 residues. The trim removed 6 bases at V and 5 bases at J, leaving 11 bases unmatched. CDR1 and CDR2 from the germline V gene are SNHLY and FYNNEI. This CDR3 is CASSPGQGMIHEQYF. The CDR3 DNA follows: TGTGCCAGCAGCCCGGGACAGGGAATGATCCACGAGCAGTACTTC.

The chain is built from TRBV10-3 and TRBJ2-7; 8 positions agree with TRBD1. This CDR3 is built from 15 residues. Trimming cost V 4 bases and J 0 bases; bases outside gene matches: 5. Germline V lookup: CDR1 ENHRY, CDR2 SYGVKD. The CDR3 DNA follows: TGTGCCATCAGTGGGAGGGACAGGAGCTCCTACGAGCAGTACTTC. Translating gives CAISGRDRSSYEQYF.

The V call is TRBV10-2, the J call TRBJ2-5; 7 nucleotides line up with TRBD2. With 0 bases clipped from V and 1 base from J, the junction kept 8 bases outside the gene matches. Germline-derived CDR1 and CDR2 are WSHSY and SAAADI. The CDR3 sequence is 17 residues long. CDR3 sequence (DNA): TGCGCCAGCAGTGAGTCACCACTAGCGTGGATCCAAGAGACCCAGTACTTC. Its translation is CASSESPLAWIQETQYF.

This clonotype was counted only a few times. The V call is TRBV6-2 or TRBV6-3, the J call TRBJ2-2; 11 nucleotides agree with TRBD2. Germline V gene data show CDR1 as MNHEY and CDR2 as SVGEGT. The CDR3 spans 15 residues. J gave up 6 bases and V 6 bases, and 6 bases lay outside the gene matches. The CDR3 sequence: CASRLAGAGAGELFF. In DNA form, the CDR3 reads TGTGCCAGCAGACTAGCGGGGGCAGGGGCCGGGGAGCTGTTTTTT.

The J gene is TRBJ2-7, the V gene TRBV19, with 7 bases that match TRBD1. V was pared by 8 bases and J by 0 bases, with 7 bases of the junction left unmatched. Germline V gene lookup returns CDR1 LNHDA and CDR2 SQIVND (reference sequence). The CDR3 runs 14 residues. CDR3 sequence: CASAQGVGSYEQYF. The CDR3 DNA reads TGTGCCAGTGCCCAGGGGGTAGGCTCCTACGAGCAGTACTTC.

The CDR3 sequence: CASSLWGGRNYGYTF. CDR3 in DNA: TGTGCCAGCAGTTTATGGGGGGGCCGGAACTATGGCTACACCTTC. The gene calls are TRBV28 and TRBJ1-2; maybe TRBD1 (6 bases). The CDR3 has 15 residues. Trimming took 0 bases from V and 2 from J, leaving 10 bases between them. The germline gives CDR1 MDHEN, CDR2 SYDVKM.

About this clonotype itself: The junction shows a germline mismatch at one end, possibly a read error. This chain joins TRBV7-2 and TRBJ2-2, with D tentatively TRBD1 or TRBD2 (5 bases each). This CDR3 contains 15 residues. CDR1 SGHTA and CDR2 FQGNSA come from the germline V gene. CDR3 in amino acids: CASSQAGAWTGELFF. The DNA for the CDR3 is TGCGCCAGCAGCCAAGCCGGGGCATGGACCGGGGAGCTGTTTTTT.